The present T cell receptor (beta chain) was sequenced within a study of Tregs in tolerant kidney transplant recipients. A word on this clone: The DNA ends 3 residues before the CDR3 does, and the rest of the CDR3 is filled in from the germline J gene.

Germline V CDR1 and CDR2: DFQATT, SNEGSKA (reference sequence). The CDR3 totals 13 residues. Deletions cut 5 bases from V and 2 bases from J, with 13 bases between. Mixed chimerism was transient after nonmyeloablative marrow transplants from related graft donors. Unstimulated regulatory T cells (CD4+CD25+CD127-), CD4+CD25- non-regulatory cells, CD4 and CD8 cells were FACS-sorted from thawed PBMCs. Sequencing was performed with immunoSEQ multiplex PCR; in TCRdb, only in-frame clones are kept and a portion is missing. Listed are about 15,000 clones; 3.5% falls within the top ten. This clonotype was sampled from a human patient who received a combined kidney and bone marrow transplant. Some T cells may be graft donor cells. The rearrangement uses TRBV20-1 and TRBJ2-7, with D perhaps TRBD1 (6 bases). The sequencing here drew on CD4+ T cells from blood (PBMCs), taken 12 months after the transplant. CDR3 DNA, as far as it was read: TGCAGTGCTCAACTGACAGGTCCCTACGAG. This gives the protein CSAQLTGPYE. The whole CDR3 is CSAQLTGPYEQYF.